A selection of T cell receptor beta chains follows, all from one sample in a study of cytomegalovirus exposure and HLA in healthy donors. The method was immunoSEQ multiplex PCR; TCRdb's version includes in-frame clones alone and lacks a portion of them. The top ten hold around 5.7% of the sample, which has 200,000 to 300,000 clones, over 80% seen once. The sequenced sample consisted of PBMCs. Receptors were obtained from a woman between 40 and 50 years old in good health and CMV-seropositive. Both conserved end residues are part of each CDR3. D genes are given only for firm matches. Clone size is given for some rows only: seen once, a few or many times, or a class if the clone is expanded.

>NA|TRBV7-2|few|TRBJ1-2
TGTGCCAGCAGCTTAGTGGCACAGGTTTTTAATGGCTACACCTTC
CASSLVAQVFNGYTF
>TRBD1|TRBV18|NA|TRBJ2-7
TGTGCCAGCTCAATCCGAGGACAGGGGGGGGACGAGCAGTACTTC
CASSIRGQGGDEQYF
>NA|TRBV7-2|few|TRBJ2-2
TGTGCCAGCAGCTTAGAAGGCGGGGCGAACACCGGGGAGCTGTTTTTT
CASSLEGGANTGELFF
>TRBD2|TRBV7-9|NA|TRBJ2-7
TGTGCCAGCAGCACTACTAGCGGGATTTCCTACGAGCAGTACTTC
CASSTTSGISYEQYF
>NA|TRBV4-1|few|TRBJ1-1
TGCGCCAGCAGCCAAGACGGGGGGGAGGACACTGAAGCTTTCTTT
CASSQDGGEDTEAFF
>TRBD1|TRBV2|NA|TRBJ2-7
TGTGCCAGCAGTGCGGGACAGGTGGTCTCCGAGCAGTACTTC
CASSAGQVVSEQYF
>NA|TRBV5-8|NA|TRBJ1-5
TGTGCCAGCAGCTTGGACATTAGCAATCAGCCCCAGCATTTT
CASSLDISNQPQHF
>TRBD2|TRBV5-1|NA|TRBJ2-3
TGCGCCAGCAGCACTAGCGGGAGTGGCACAGATACGCAGTATTTT
CASSTSGSGTDTQYF
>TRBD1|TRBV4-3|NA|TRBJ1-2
TGCGCCAGCAGCCAAGGGACAGGGGGTCCCTCAGGCTATGGCTACACCTTC
CASSQGTGGPSGYGYTF
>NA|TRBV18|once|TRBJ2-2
TGTGCCAGCTCACCCAACTTCTTCCGGACTCGCACCGGGGAGCTGTTTTTT
CASSPNFFRTRTGELFF
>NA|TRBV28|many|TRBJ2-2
TGTGCCAGCAGTCAGGAGACTACGAACACCGGGGAGCTGTTTTTT
CASSQETTNTGELFF
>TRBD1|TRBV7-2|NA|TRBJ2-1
TGTGCCAGCAGCTTAGCAGGGACAGTGTCCTACAATGAGCAGTTCTTC
CASSLAGTVSYNEQFF
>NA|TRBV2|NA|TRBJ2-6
TGTGCCAGCCTCCGGGACTTTTCCTCTGGGGCCAACGTCCTGACTTTC
CASLRDFSSGANVLTF
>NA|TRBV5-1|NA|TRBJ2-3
TGCGCCAGCAGCTTGTTCTCCCCCTCAGATACGCAGTATTTT
CASSLFSPSDTQYF
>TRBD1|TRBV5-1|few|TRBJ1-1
TGCGCCAGCAGCTTGCCAGGGGGCACTGAAGCTTTCTTT
CASSLPGGTEAFF
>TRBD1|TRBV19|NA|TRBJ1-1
TGTGCCAGTAGTATCCCCGGACAGGGTACCACTGAAGCTTTCTTT
CASSIPGQGTTEAFF
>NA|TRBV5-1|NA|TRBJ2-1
TGCGCCAGCAGAGGGGACAATGAGCAGTTCTTC
CASRGDNEQFF
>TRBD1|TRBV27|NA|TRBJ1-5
TGTGCCAGCAGTAGCGGACAGGGCAATCAGCCCCAGCATTTT
CASSSGQGNQPQHF
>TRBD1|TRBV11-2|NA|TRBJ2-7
TGTGCCAGCAGCCAAGGGACAGGGAATTACGAGCAGTACTTC
CASSQGTGNYEQYF
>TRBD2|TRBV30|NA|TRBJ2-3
TGTGCCTGGAGTGTTGGGAGCGGGGTAGATACGCAGTATTTT
CAWSVGSGVDTQYF
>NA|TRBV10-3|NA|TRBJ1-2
TGTGCCATCAGTGAAAAAGAGGCCGACGGCTACACCTTC
CAISEKEADGYTF
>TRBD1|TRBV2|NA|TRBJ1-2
TGTGCCAGCAGCGATGAGGCCGGGACAGGCTATGGCTACACCTTC
CASSDEAGTGYGYTF
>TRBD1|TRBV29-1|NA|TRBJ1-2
TGCAGCGTTGGAGGAGGGGGCGCCGACTATGGCTACACCTTC
CSVGGGGADYGYTF
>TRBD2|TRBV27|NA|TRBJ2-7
TGTGCCAGCAGTTCAACAAGCGGGGGCTACGAGCAGTACTTC
CASSSTSGGYEQYF
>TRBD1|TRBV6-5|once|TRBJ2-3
TGTGCCAGCAGTTACCACAGGGGTAGGACAGATACGCAGTATTTT
CASSYHRGRTDTQYF
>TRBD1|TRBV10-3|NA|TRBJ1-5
TGTGCCATCAGTGAGATAGCAGGGGGGCCTCAGCCCCAGCATTTT
CAISEIAGGPQPQHF
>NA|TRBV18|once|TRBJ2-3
TGTGCCAGCTCACCTACTAGGGAAAATACGCAGTATTTT
CASSPTRENTQYF
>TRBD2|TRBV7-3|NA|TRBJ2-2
TGTGCCAGCAGCTCAAACCTACTAGCGGGGATGAACACCGGGGAGCTGTTTTTT
CASSSNLLAGMNTGELFF
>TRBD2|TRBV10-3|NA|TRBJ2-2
TGTGCCATCAGATATGGACTAGCGGGGAACACCGGGGAGCTGTTTTTT
CAIRYGLAGNTGELFF
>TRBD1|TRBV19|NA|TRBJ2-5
TGTGCCAGTAGTATCAGGGGACAGGTAGGAGAGACCCAGTACTTC
CASSIRGQVGETQYF
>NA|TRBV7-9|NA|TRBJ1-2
TGTGCCAGCAGCTTGGGAGGGGGATTTGGCTACACCTTC
CASSLGGGFGYTF
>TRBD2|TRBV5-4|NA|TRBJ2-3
TGTGCCAGCAGCTTATCCACTTTCGGGGCGGGAGTGGAGGATACGCAGTATTTT
CASSLSTFGAGVEDTQYF
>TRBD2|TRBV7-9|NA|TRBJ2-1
TGTTCCAGCAGCTTAGGGGCGGGAGGGAACAATGAGCAGTTCTTC
CSSSLGAGGNNEQFF
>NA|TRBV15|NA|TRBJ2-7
TGTGCCACCAGCAGTCTCTACGAGCAGTACTTC
CATSSLYEQYF
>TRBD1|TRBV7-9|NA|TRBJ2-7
TGTGCCAGCAGCCCGGACAGGAACTACTACGAGCAGTACTTC
CASSPDRNYYEQYF
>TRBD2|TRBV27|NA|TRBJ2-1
TGTGCCAGCAGTTTACGGACCTACCTTAGCGGGGGGCTTTACAATGAGCAGTTCTTC
CASSLRTYLSGGLYNEQFF
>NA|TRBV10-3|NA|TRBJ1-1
TGTGCCATCAGCGGACAGAGTCGGGACACTGAAGCTTTCTTT
CAISGQSRDTEAFF
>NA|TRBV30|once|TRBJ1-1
TGTGCCTGGAGTCGGCAGGGTTGGACTGAAGCTTTCTTT
CAWSRQGWTEAFF
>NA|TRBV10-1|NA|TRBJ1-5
TGCGCCAGCAGTGAGTACAGGGTAGGCCAGCCCCAGCATTTT
CASSEYRVGQPQHF
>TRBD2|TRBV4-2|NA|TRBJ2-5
TGTGCCAGCAGCTCCCGAGCAGCGGGGGGAAACCAAGAGACCCAGTACTTC
CASSSRAAGGNQETQYF
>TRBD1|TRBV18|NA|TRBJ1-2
TGTGCCAGCTCACCAGGACAGGACCACTATGGCTACACCTTC
CASSPGQDHYGYTF
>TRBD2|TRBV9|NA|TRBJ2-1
TGTGCCAGCAGCGTAGCTTTGCGGGAGGGCAACTACAATGAGCAGTTCTTC
CASSVALREGNYNEQFF
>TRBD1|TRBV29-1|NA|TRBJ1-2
TGCAGCGTTGAGGGACAGGGTAACTATGGCTACACCTTC
CSVEGQGNYGYTF
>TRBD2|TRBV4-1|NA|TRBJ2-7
TGCGCCAGCAGCCAAGATCTGGCGGGAGGACTCGAGCAGTACTTC
CASSQDLAGGLEQYF
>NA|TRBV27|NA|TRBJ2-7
TGTGCCAGCAGTCCCCATAGAGGGGGAGACTACGAGCAGTACTTC
CASSPHRGGDYEQYF
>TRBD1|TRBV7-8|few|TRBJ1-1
TGTGCCAGCAGACAGGGGGTGAGGGAGAACACTGAAGCTTTCTTT
CASRQGVRENTEAFF
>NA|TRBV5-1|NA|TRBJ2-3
TGCGCCAGCAGCTTGGGAGGGGGAGGGCCAATAAGTACGCAGTATTTT
CASSLGGGGPISTQYF
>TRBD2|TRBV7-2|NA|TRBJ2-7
TGTGCCAGCAGCTTAGTTGGCGGGGAGGGCGAGCAGTACTTC
CASSLVGGEGEQYF
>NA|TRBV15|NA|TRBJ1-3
TGTGCCACCAGCAGAACCACAGGTGACTCTGGAAACACCATATATTTT
CATSRTTGDSGNTIYF
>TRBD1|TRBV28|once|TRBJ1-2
TGTGCCAGCAGTTTAGGGGGACAGGGAGGCCACTATGGCTACACCTTC
CASSLGGQGGHYGYTF